This TCR beta chain is drawn from a study of cytomegalovirus exposure and HLA in healthy donors. Study results and caveats: In an earlier analysis, in roughly 600 donors, most V segments appeared productive either ~90% or ~30% of the time. High sensitivity and specificity were reportedly achieved when the classifier diagnosed cytomegalovirus status. Most likely, a cluster of highly shared sequence variants arose as a sequencing artifact.

Trimming cost V 4 bases and J 1 base; bases outside gene matches: 4. CDR3 length: 15 amino acids. The germline CDR1 and CDR2 sequences are MDHEN and SYDVKM. Primers for the PCR totalled 60 Vbeta and 13 Jbeta. Profiled with immunoSEQ multiplex PCR; TCRdb holds only in-frame clones, not every one. Of 150,000 to 200,000 clones in the sample, 80% were seen once. Comments on this clone: The antigen remains unidentified.

All donors participated as healthy donors of bone marrow. The V gene is TRBV28, the J gene TRBJ1-5; 7 bases map to TRBD1. Sequencing used PBMCs. This receptor was taken from a woman aged 40-49 years in good health and CMV-seronegative. This chain's CDR3 is CASSSPTGSNQPQHF. DNA of the CDR3: TGTGCCAGCAGTTCCCCGACAGGGAGCAATCAGCCCCAGCATTTT. The full variable domain, with the rest looked up from reference TRBV28 and TRBJ1-5, is DVKVTQSSRYLVKRTGEKVFLECVQDMDHENMFWYRQDPGLGLRLIYFSYDVKMKEKGDIPEGYSVSREKKERFSLILESASTNQTSMYLCASSSPTGSNQPQHFGDGTRLSIL.